One TCR beta chain is described in this entry. The sample originates from a study of blood T cell repertoires in COVID-19. Study overall: The United States, Italy and Spain were the sources of the acute and convalescent COVID-19 samples. The analysed material was cDNA or gDNA that came from T cells, B-cell-depleted T cells, or PBMCs.

Methods used by the authors: How many nucleated cells were present was estimated from reference gene primer amplification. This table comes from immunoSEQ multiplex PCR, and its TCRdb copy is limited to in-frame clones, with some not included. V and J calls and clone size are copied from that table; D and trimming were computed from the DNA. This table has 220,000 or so clones, roughly 84% appearing once. Trimming pared 2 bases from V and 2 bases from J, leaving 12 bases between. CDR3 length: 15 amino acids. Germline-derived CDR1 and CDR2 are MDHEN and SYDVKM. This TCR was sampled from a woman in her thirties who had recovered from COVID-19. The rearrangement joins TRBV28 to TRBJ1-2; D is perhaps TRBD1 (6 bases). Sequencing was carried out using peripheral blood. CDR3 sequence reads: CASSLGQLKNYGYTF. CDR3 DNA: TGTGCCAGCAGTTTAGGACAGCTTAAAAACTATGGCTACACCTTC.